These 3 T cell receptor beta chains were all obtained from the same sample, sequenced in a study of cytomegalovirus exposure and HLA in healthy donors listed by TCRdb under 2017. Libraries were prepared through the immunoSEQ multiplex PCR assay. For the multiplex PCR, a mixture combining 60 forward primers for TCR Vbeta segments and 13 reverse primers for TCR Jbeta segments was used. TCRdb limited this immuneACCESS table to in-frame rearrangements with V and J called. A share of clones is missing; checked studies link under half to unresolved V genes, and the rest is unexplained. This sample lists approximately 170,000 clones; about 75% were detected once. The ten largest clones take up roughly 7.3% of the sample. Material: PBMCs. Source of these receptors: a male donor in good health and CMV-seropositive.

CDR3 residues: CASSATGTGGAGREKLFF. CDR3 nucleotides: TGTGCCAGCAGCGCTACCGGGACAGGGGGCGCGGGCCGTGAAAAACTGTTTTTT. The rearrangement uses TRBV7-8 and TRBJ1-4; TRBD1 matches 12 bases. Looked up from germline, CDR1 is SGHVS and CDR2 is FQNEAQ. Trimming cost V 5 bases and J 7 bases; bases outside gene matches: 14. This CDR3 is 18 amino acids long.

The genes are TRBV4-1 and TRBJ1-4, with TRBD1 matching 10 bases. The CDR3 covers 16 residues. Germline assignment: CDR1 MGHRA and CDR2 YSYEKL. Losses at the gene ends were 4 bases for V and 8 bases for J; bases not matched to a gene: 10. For the CDR3, the DNA is TGCGCCAGCAGCCCACCCCGACAGGGGGCGAGGGAAAAACTGTTTTTT. Its protein is CASSPPRQGAREKLFF.

The chain joins TRBV4-1 to TRBJ2-6; 7 nucleotides align to TRBD1. Germline CDR1 reads MGHRA; CDR2 reads YSYEKL. CDR3 size: 17 residues. Losses at the gene ends were 4 bases for V and 2 bases for J; bases not matched to a gene: 8. The CDR3 sequence is CASSRGRGGAGANVLTF. Written as DNA, the CDR3 is TGCGCCAGCAGCCGGGGGCGAGGGGGCGCTGGGGCCAACGTCCTGACTTTC.